The next 8 T cell receptor beta chains were all read from a single sample in a study of blood T cells in healthy people across ages. A second 7 to 11 cycle PCR used barcoded and J-beta primers. TCRdb called the 5' RACE reads again in MiXCR, with one record for every CDR3 protein. The profile shows some 1,500,000 distinct CDR3 sequences, approximately 39% of them singletons. The sequenced material came from blood. The receptors shown here come from a woman aged 18-29 years in good health.

V is TRBV6-2 or TRBV6-3 and J is TRBJ2-5; perhaps TRBD2 as D (5 bases). V lost 0 bases, J lost 11 bases, and 13 bases lay in between. The CDR3 sequence is 13 residues long. CDR1 MNHEY and CDR2 SVGEGT come from the germline V gene. The CDR3 protein is CASSYSAGLEQYF. The CDR3, as DNA: TGTGCCAGCAGTTACTCTGCGGGTCTGGAGCAGTACTTC.

This clonotype has just a few counts. This rearrangement joins TRBV4-3 to TRBJ2-1, with D possibly TRBD1 on 5 matching bases. The closer fit of TRBJ2-7 to the DNA end suggests the J call may be wrong. The germline V gene encodes CDR1 LGHNA and CDR2 YSLEER. The CDR3 length is 14 residues. The CDR3 region is CASSQGWGYNEQYF. In DNA, the CDR3 is TGCGCCAGCAGCCAAGGCTGGGGCTACAATGAGCAGTACTTC.

This clonotype was seen a handful of times. The chain has TRBV5-5 and TRBJ1-4; D ambiguous. The CDR3 runs 13 residues. With 4 bases removed from V and 2 bases from J, the gap between germline ends came to 6 bases. Germline V lookup: CDR1 SGHKS, CDR2 YYEKEE (reference sequence). The CDR3 sequence: CASSMNTNEKLFF. DNA for the CDR3: TGTGCCAGCAGCATGAACACTAATGAAAAACTGTTTTTT. The complete variable domain, with remaining parts taken from reference TRBV5-5 and TRBJ1-4, reads DAGVTQSPTHLIKTRGQQVTLRCSPISGHKSVSWYQQVLGQGPQFIFQYYEKEERGRGNFPDRFSARQFPNYSSELNVNALLLGDSALYLCASSMNTNEKLFFGSGTQLSVL.

This rearrangement joins TRBV11-2 to TRBJ2-1; tentative D call: TRBD2 (6 bases). CDR1 and CDR2 from the germline V gene are SGHAT and FQNNGV. The CDR3 consists of 15 residues. V gave up 1 base and J gave up 9 bases, with 16 bases separating them. Here the CDR3 reads CASSLVSGGTGEQFF. DNA of the CDR3: TGTGCCAGCAGCTTAGTTTCCGGGGGAACAGGTGAGCAGTTCTTC.

The chain combines TRBV24-1 with TRBJ2-1, with 7 bases matching TRBD1. The trim removed 1 base at V and 10 bases at J, leaving 3 bases unmatched. Germline CDR1 is KGHDR and CDR2 is SFDVKD. CDR3 length: 13 residues. CDR3 protein: CATSDLQGSEQFF. The CDR3 coding sequence is TGTGCCACCAGTGATTTACAGGGGAGCGAGCAGTTCTTC.

This clonotype occurred a few times. The V gene is TRBV7-2, the J gene TRBJ2-1, with D possibly being TRBD1 (5 bases). The CDR3 has 12 amino acids. V lost 5 bases to trimming and J lost 10 bases, with 12 bases between them. Germline CDR1 and CDR2: SGHTA and FQGNSA. The CDR3, as DNA: TGTGCCAGCAGCCGCTCGACAGAAGAGCAGTTCTTC. Encoded protein: CASSRSTEEQFF.

This clonotype has just a few counts. J is TRBJ1-2 and V is TRBV13, with 7 nucleotides matching TRBD1. The CDR3 spans 13 residues. Germline CDR1 and CDR2: PRHDT and FYEKMQ (reference sequence). J was trimmed by 8 bases and V by 2 bases; bases with no gene match: 5. In DNA, the CDR3 is TGTGCCAGCAGCTTAAGGGACAGCAGGGGCTACACCTTC. Residues: CASSLRDSRGYTF. Using reference TRBV13 and TRBJ1-2 for the parts outside the CDR3, the full variable domain is AAGVIQSPRHLIKEKRETATLKCYPIPRHDTVYWYQQGPGQDPQFLISFYEKMQSDKGSIPDRFSAQQFSDYHSELNMSSLELGDSALYFCASSLRDSRGYTFGSGTRLTVV.

The chain couples TRBV7-8 to TRBJ1-5, with D uncertain. Trimming pared 5 bases from V and 0 bases from J, leaving 11 bases between. The CDR3 totals 15 residues. Germline CDR1 is SGHVS and CDR2 is FQNEAQ. CDR3 loop: CASSRVRDSNQPQHF. As DNA, the CDR3 is TGTGCCAGCAGCCGAGTTCGAGATAGCAATCAGCCCCAGCATTTT.